Listed here is a single T cell receptor beta chain. Its antigen is unknown. TCRbeta library construction was performed incorporating unique molecular identifiers. From the PCR reads, TCRdb called clonotypes with MiXCR, one entry per CDR3 protein. Of about 460,000 distinct CDR3 sequences in the sample, about an eighth are singletons; the top ten hold about 14%. The data were taken from a study of T-cell reconstitution after alpha-beta-depleted transplantation in children. Study findings and constraints: A year post-transplant, T-cell counts and diversity derived mostly from newly produced T cells. About two months after transplant, alpha-beta T cells reportedly came from several hundred expanded graft clones. For some patients, TCRbeta diversity was high at day 60 because of recipient T cells and thymic progenitors that survived.

The source was PBMCs, mostly from graft donor cells, collected 180 days after TCRalphabeta/CD19-depleted stem cell transplant. The source is a female patient between 2 and 15 years old who had a stem cell transplant for aplastic anemia, so the T cells may come from the graft donor.

Here the CDR3 reads CASSDPGRLATNEKLFF. The CDR3 DNA reads TGTGCCAGCAGTGATCCCGGACGTCTTGCAACTAATGAAAAACTGTTTTTT. The rearrangement uses TRBV25-1 and TRBJ1-4; D gene uncertain. V was pared by 3 bases and J by 0 bases, with 14 bases between. Germline lookup yields CDR1 MGHDK and CDR2 SYGVNS. This CDR3 is 17 amino acids long.